Below are 26 T cell receptor beta chains sequenced from a single sample in a study of cytomegalovirus exposure and HLA in healthy donors. The PCR employed 60 Vbeta primers together with 13 Jbeta primers. Sequencing was performed with immunoSEQ multiplex PCR; in TCRdb, only in-frame clones are kept and a portion is missing. The table has more than 80,000 clones, 78% seen once; the top ten hold roughly 4.3%. Sequenced material: PBMCs. The receptor set was obtained from a woman aged 40 to 49 in good health and CMV-seropositive.

CDR3 loop: CASSVAVRGDEQFF. The CDR3 nucleotides are TGTGCCAGCAGTGTCGCGGTGCGGGGCGATGAGCAGTTCTTC. The chain employs TRBV6-1 and TRBJ2-1, with a weak D call TRBD2 (6 bases). Trimming stripped 4 bases from V and 8 bases from J, with 15 bases between. Germline V CDR1 and CDR2: MNHNS, SASEGT. The CDR3 is 14 amino acids.

The chain has TRBV28 and TRBJ2-3; TRBD2 agrees at 7 bases. Germline V gene sequence: CDR1 MDHEN, CDR2 SYDVKM. The CDR3 runs to 12 residues. Trimming cost V 6 bases and J 7 bases; bases outside gene matches: 4. Here the CDR3 DNA reads TGTGCCAGCAGCCCAGCGGGGTATACGCAGTATTTT. It yields the protein CASSPAGYTQYF.

This clone ranks as medium-sized (0.01 to 0.1%). The V call is TRBV7-9, the J call TRBJ2-7; TRBD2 matches at 7 bases. Trimming at V came to 2 bases and at J to 0 bases, leaving 7 bases not matched to a gene. The CDR3 extends over 16 amino acids. Looked up from germline, CDR1 is SEHNR and CDR2 is FQNEAQ (reference sequence). Here the CDR3 DNA reads TGTGCCAGCAGCTTACAGTTCGGGACTACCTCCTACGAGCAGTACTTC. Encoded protein: CASSLQFGTTSYEQYF.

The rearrangement joins TRBV2 to TRBJ1-4, with TRBD1 matching over 10 bases. The J segment lost 5 bases and the V segment lost 6 bases, leaving 6 bases of the junction unmatched. Germline-derived CDR1 and CDR2 are SNHLY and FYNNEI. The CDR3 runs to 15 residues. The CDR3 region is CASRSTGQGNEKLFF. In nucleotides, the CDR3 is TGTGCCAGCAGGTCGACGGGACAGGGGAATGAAAAACTGTTTTTT.

The chain recombines TRBV28 with TRBJ2-7; TRBD1 matches 7 bases. The CDR3 runs 15 residues. V lost 4 bases and J lost 5; bases outside the gene matches: 11. CDR1 is MDHEN and CDR2 is SYDVKM in the germline V gene. This CDR3 reads CASSSRQGVKDEQYF. CDR3 DNA: TGTGCCAGCAGTTCTCGACAGGGTGTCAAGGACGAGCAGTACTTC.

The chain uses TRBV11-2 and TRBJ2-2; 8 nucleotides match TRBD2. After removal of 5 bases from V and 0 bases from J, the junction contained 2 bases not matched to a gene. The CDR3 has 15 residues. Germline values: CDR1 SGHAT, CDR2 FQNNGV. The CDR3 loop is CASSRTSPNTGELFF. Here the CDR3 DNA reads TGTGCCAGCAGCCGGACTAGCCCGAACACCGGGGAGCTGTTTTTT.

The chain has TRBV2 and TRBJ2-7, with TRBD2 matching 10 bases. CDR3 length: 14 residues. V trimming: 9 bases; J trimming: 0 bases; junction bases outside the gene matches: 5. Germline V gene lookup returns CDR1 SNHLY and CDR2 FYNNEI. CDR3 sequence reads: CASRTSGISYEQYF. DNA for the CDR3: TGTGCCAGTCGGACTAGCGGAATCTCCTACGAGCAGTACTTC.

The rearrangement joins TRBV28 to TRBJ2-5, with D unclear. The V and J ends lost 6 bases and 2 bases respectively, with 4 bases between them. CDR3 length: 11 residues. CDR1 and CDR2 from the germline V gene are MDHEN and SYDVKM. CDR3 nucleotide sequence: TGTGCCAGCAGCCTTCAAGAGACCCAGTACTTC. Protein: CASSLQETQYF.

The genes are TRBV7-6 and TRBJ2-3, with D possibly TRBD1 on 5 matching bases. The CDR3 length is 15 residues. Germline CDR1 SGHVS, CDR2 FNYEAQ. V gave up 1 base and J gave up 5 bases, with 13 bases separating them. The CDR3 loop is CASSLGRVGVDTQYF. Written as DNA, the CDR3 is TGTGCCAGCAGCTTAGGCAGGGTTGGTGTAGATACGCAGTATTTT.

This clone came up a few times. The chain uses TRBV5-1 and TRBJ2-5; a weak D match, TRBD1 (6 bases). Germline V gene sequence: CDR1 SGHRS, CDR2 YFSETQ. CDR3 length: 14 amino acids. With 3 bases removed from V and 5 bases from J, the gap between germline ends came to 14 bases. The CDR3 sequence: CASSSGTGLETQYF. In DNA form, the CDR3 reads TGCGCCAGCAGCTCGGGAACAGGGTTGGAGACCCAGTACTTC.

The chain combines TRBV2 with TRBJ2-7, with a possible D match to TRBD2 (5 bases). V was trimmed by 3 bases and J by 2 bases, leaving 11 bases between them. The CDR3 loop spans 14 amino acids. Looked up from germline, CDR1 is SNHLY and CDR2 is FYNNEI. This chain's CDR3 is CASSDGLDPYEQYF. The CDR3 DNA sequence: TGTGCCAGCAGTGATGGACTGGACCCCTACGAGCAGTACTTC.

This clone was counted only a few times. The genes are TRBV4-2 and TRBJ2-7; TRBD1 agrees at 9 bases. V trimming: 4 bases; J trimming: 1 base; junction bases outside the gene matches: 8. This CDR3 contains 16 residues. Germline V gives CDR1 LGHNA, CDR2 YNFKEQ. Here the CDR3 DNA reads TGTGCCAGCAGCCTTACGGCGGGACAGGGATCCTACGAGCAGTACTTC. This translates into CASSLTAGQGSYEQYF.

This clone has more than one count but fewer than ten. This rearrangement joins TRBV6-5 to TRBJ2-5; D might be TRBD2 (6 bases). The germline V gene encodes CDR1 MNHEY and CDR2 SVGAGI. V was pared by 2 bases and J by 2 bases, with 12 bases between. The CDR3 length is 15 residues. The CDR3 loop reads CASSYAGLVQETQYF. DNA of the CDR3: TGTGCCAGCAGTTACGCGGGGTTGGTTCAAGAGACCCAGTACTTC.

The chain couples TRBV9 to TRBJ1-4, with D perhaps matching TRBD1 (6 bases). The V gene lost 0 bases and the J gene lost 0 bases, with 9 bases spanning the gap. Germline CDR1 is SGDLS and CDR2 is YYNGEE. The CDR3 loop spans 16 amino acids. CDR3 sequence reads: CASSVEGGTTNEKLFF. CDR3 bases: TGTGCCAGCAGCGTAGAGGGGGGGACAACTAATGAAAAACTGTTTTTT.

This sequence joins TRBV7-8 and TRBJ2-7; TRBD1 aligns across 11 bases. The J segment lost 2 bases and the V segment lost 5 bases, leaving 11 bases of the junction unmatched. The CDR3 sequence is 17 residues long. The germline CDR1 and CDR2 sequences are SGHVS and FQNEAQ. The CDR3 DNA reads as TGTGCCAGCAGCCCGCGGACAGGGGGCCCCTTTACCTACGAGCAGTACTTC. Translating it yields CASSPRTGGPFTYEQYF.

This clone occurred a few times. This sequence joins TRBV6-6 and TRBJ1-4, with 9 nucleotides matching TRBD1. The CDR3 is made up of 14 amino acids. Germline values: CDR1 MNHNY, CDR2 SVGAGI (reference sequence). The ends lost 10 bases at V and 8 bases at J; junction bases unmatched: 11. The CDR3 DNA reads TGTGCCATCAGCCGGGACAGGGAATCCGAAAAACTGTTTTTT. Its protein product is CAISRDRESEKLFF.

The chain links TRBV4-1 to TRBJ2-3, with D perhaps TRBD2 (6 bases). Deletions cut 1 base from V and 2 bases from J, with 19 bases between. The CDR3 contains 18 residues. Germline loops: CDR1 MGHRA, CDR2 YSYEKL. The CDR3 sequence is CASSQGIAGAGSTDTQYF. In nucleotides, the CDR3 is TGCGCCAGCAGCCAAGGGATTGCTGGAGCGGGCTCCACAGATACGCAGTATTTT.

The rearrangement uses TRBV19 and TRBJ2-1; 9 bases agree with TRBD1. CDR3 size: 14 residues. The ends lost 5 bases at V and 8 bases at J; junction bases unmatched: 7. Germline CDR1 and CDR2: LNHDA and SQIVND (reference sequence). The CDR3 here is CASSSSTGGHEQFF. CDR3 nucleotide sequence: TGTGCCAGTAGTTCCAGTACAGGGGGCCATGAGCAGTTCTTC. The full variable domain, with the rest looked up from reference TRBV19 and TRBJ2-1, is DGGITQSPKYLFRKEGQNVTLSCEQNLNHDAMYWYRQDPGQGLRLIYYSQIVNDFQKGDIAEGYSVSREKKESFPLTVTSAQKNPTAFYLCASSSSTGGHEQFFGPGTRLTVL.

The rearrangement joins TRBV7-6 to TRBJ2-5; D possibly corresponds to TRBD1 (6 bases). The germline CDR1 and CDR2 sequences are SGHVS and FNYEAQ. V dropped 5 bases and J dropped 5 bases, with 18 bases sitting between them. CDR3 length equals 15 residues. This CDR3 is CASSGRFRGAETQYF. In nucleotides, the CDR3 is TGTGCCAGCAGCGGTCGGTTCAGGGGAGCGGAGACCCAGTACTTC.

The V call is TRBV6-5, the J call TRBJ2-3, with TRBD2 identical over 9 bases. The CDR3 runs to 16 residues. CDR1 is MNHEY, CDR2 SVGAGI, per germline. V shed 0 bases and J 7 bases; nucleotides not matched to a gene: 8. The DNA of the CDR3 is TGTGCCAGCAGTTACTCGGTCTCTAGCGGGAAATATACGCAGTATTTT. The encoded protein is CASSYSVSSGKYTQYF.

The V call is TRBV30, the J call TRBJ2-3; unclear D gene. The germline V and J ends were trimmed by 5 bases and 8 bases, with 11 bases remaining between them. CDR3 length: 11 amino acids. Per germline, CDR1 GTSNPN and CDR2 SVGIG (reference sequence). The CDR3 DNA is TGTGCCTGGTCAATAGGCGGTACGCAGTATTTT. Protein: CAWSIGGTQYF.

The chain is built from TRBV27 and TRBJ2-7, with 7 nucleotides matching TRBD1. J was trimmed by 3 bases and V by 4 bases; bases with no gene match: 9. Germline lookup yields CDR1 MNHEY and CDR2 SMNVEV (reference sequence). The CDR3 contains 15 residues. The CDR3 DNA is TGTGCCAGCAGTTCCGAGGGGGCGGCCAACTACGAGCAGTACTTC. Translating it yields CASSSEGAANYEQYF.

The chain carries TRBV27 and TRBJ2-1, with D possibly matching TRBD2 (6 bases). Germline V lookup: CDR1 MNHEY, CDR2 SMNVEV (reference sequence). The V and J ends lost 7 bases and 7 bases respectively, with 20 bases between them. This CDR3 region has 15 residues. The DNA for the CDR3 is TGTGCCAGCAATCGGGAGCCACGGGTTGGGAATGAGCAGTTCTTC. Its translation is CASNREPRVGNEQFF.

The V gene is TRBV6-5, the J gene TRBJ2-5; TRBD1 matches at 9 bases. CDR3 length equals 12 residues. J gave up 5 bases and V 8 bases, and 3 bases lay outside the gene matches. Germline V lookup: CDR1 MNHEY, CDR2 SVGAGI. The CDR3 region has the DNA TGTGCCAGCTCCGGGACAGGGGAGACCCAGTACTTC. Translating gives CASSGTGETQYF.

The chain combines TRBV4-1 with TRBJ2-7; 7 bases are a match to TRBD2. The trim removed 0 bases at V and 1 base at J, leaving 15 bases unmatched. Germline V gene data show CDR1 as MGHRA and CDR2 as YSYEKL. The CDR3 length is 19 residues. The CDR3 protein is CASSQDQERIRGSSYEQYF. Here the CDR3 DNA reads TGCGCCAGCAGCCAAGATCAAGAAAGGATCCGCGGGAGTTCCTACGAGCAGTACTTC.

The chain combines TRBV18 with TRBJ2-2, with D tentatively TRBD2 (6 bases). Trimming took 0 bases from V and 5 from J, leaving 16 bases between them. CDR3 size: 17 residues. Germline V gives CDR1 KGHSH, CDR2 LQKENI. In DNA form, the CDR3 reads TGTGCCAGCTCACCACCGGCAGGGTTCGCGGGAACCGGGGAGCTGTTTTTT. Its translation is CASSPPAGFAGTGELFF. Using reference TRBV18 and TRBJ2-2 for the parts outside the CDR3, the full variable domain is NAGVMQNPRHLVRRRGQEARLRCSPMKGHSHVYWYRQLPEEGLKFMVYLQKENIIDESGMPKERFSAEFPKEGPSILRIQQVVRGDSAAYFCASSPPAGFAGTGELFFGEGSRLTVL.